The 9 T cell receptor beta chains below all came from one sample that was sequenced in a study of T-cell memory formation after mild COVID-19 (dated by TCRdb to about 2021). The library came from 5' RACE. Reads for this sample came from an Illumina NovaSeq 6000. In-frame beta chains were kept once TCRdb had trimmed the public reads at Q25 with fastp and called clones with MiXCR. Here each entry gathers all rows of one CDR3 protein and keeps the most common genes and DNA. The sample data list about 600,000 distinct CDR3 sequences, and less than 25% of these were observed just once. Clones ranked in the top ten supply approximately 8.4% of the sample. The sequenced sample was PBMCs or a T cell subset sorted from them (not recorded which). These receptors were collected from an adult woman who had mild COVID-19 (a few samples of this study predate the infection). The sample titles of this study are shuffled in the database, so cell type and time point are left out; the donor was told from shared clones.

The rearrangement joins TRBV12-3 or TRBV12-4 to TRBJ2-5; 7 nucleotides agree with TRBD2. Trimming cost V 5 bases and J 2 bases; bases outside gene matches: 11. This CDR3 is built from 16 residues. CDR3 sequence reads: CASSRPGGFGQETQYF. DNA for the CDR3: TGTGCCAGCAGTCGCCCGGGAGGCTTCGGACAAGAGACCCAGTACTTC.

The chain couples TRBV5-1 to TRBJ2-1, with unresolved D. Trimming took 7 bases from V and 0 from J, leaving 14 bases between them. CDR3 length: 15 residues. CDR1 SGHRS and CDR2 YFSETQ come from the germline V gene. In DNA, the CDR3 is TGCGCCAGCGTATATATTGGTGGCTCCTACAATGAGCAGTTCTTC. It codes for CASVYIGGSYNEQFF.

The chain joins TRBV29-1 to TRBJ2-2; perhaps D is TRBD1 or TRBD2 (5 bases each). This CDR3 has 14 residues. Looked up from germline, CDR1 is SQVTM and CDR2 is ANQGSEA. Trimming took 4 bases from V and 2 from J, leaving 11 bases between them. The CDR3 nucleotides read TGCAGCGTTGTATGGGGGTCCAACACCGGGGAGCTGTTTTTT. Encoded protein: CSVVWGSNTGELFF.

The rearrangement links TRBV3-1 to TRBJ2-5, with 8 bases lining up with TRBD2. The CDR3 has 16 residues. The germline CDR1 and CDR2 sequences are LGHDT and YNNKEL (reference sequence). Unmatched junction bases numbered 7, after V lost 3 bases and J lost 1 base. The CDR3 DNA sequence: TGTGCCAGCAGCCAGTATGCAGGACTAGCCCAAGAGACCCAGTACTTC. Encoded protein: CASSQYAGLAQETQYF.

V is TRBV18 and J is TRBJ2-1, with 10 bases fitting TRBD1. The CDR3 runs to 15 residues. CDR1 is KGHSH and CDR2 is LQKENI in the germline V gene. V lost 5 bases, J lost 5 bases, and 6 bases stayed unmatched. The CDR3 DNA is TGTGCCAGCTCATCCCGGGACAGGGGAAACAATGAGCAGTTCTTC. Translating gives CASSSRDRGNNEQFF. Looking up the rest from reference TRBV18 and TRBJ2-1 gives the full variable domain: NAGVMQNPRHLVRRRGQEARLRCSPMKGHSHVYWYRQLPEEGLKFMVYLQKENIIDESGMPKERFSAEFPKEGPSILRIQQVVRGDSAAYFCASSSRDRGNNEQFFGPGTRLTVL.

The rearrangement joins TRBV18 to TRBJ2-7; 11 bases agree with TRBD1. Trimming at V came to 3 bases and at J to 12 bases, leaving 7 bases not matched to a gene. The CDR3 covers 13 residues. Germline values: CDR1 KGHSH, CDR2 LQKENI. CDR3 bases: TGTGCCAGCTCACCTCGGGACAGGGGGTTCCCGTACTTC. Translated, it gives CASSPRDRGFPYF. The entire variable domain, with the rest obtained from reference TRBV18 and TRBJ2-7, is as follows: NAGVMQNPRHLVRRRGQEARLRCSPMKGHSHVYWYRQLPEEGLKFMVYLQKENIIDESGMPKERFSAEFPKEGPSILRIQQVVRGDSAAYFCASSPRDRGFPYFGPGTRLTVT.

The chain combines TRBV6-2 or TRBV6-3 with TRBJ2-6; D gene unclear. Germline CDR1 is MNHEY and CDR2 is SVGEGT. The V end was cut by 2 bases, the J end by 0 bases, with 5 bases between. The CDR3 covers 15 residues. The CDR3 loop reads CASSYPASGANVLTF. As DNA, the CDR3 is TGTGCCAGCAGTTACCCAGCCTCTGGGGCCAACGTCCTGACTTTC.

DNA of the CDR3: TGTGCCAGCAGAAGCGTGAGCACAGATACGCAGTATTTT. Its translation: CASRSVSTDTQYF. The rearrangement joins TRBV27 to TRBJ2-3, with unresolved D. Germline V gene data show CDR1 as MNHEY and CDR2 as SMNVEV (reference sequence). V was pared by 6 bases and J by 0 bases, with 7 bases between. CDR3 length equals 13 residues.

The genes are TRBV4-3 and TRBJ1-1; a possible D gene is TRBD1 (6 bases). The ends were cut back, 4 bases at V and 1 base at J, with 19 bases in the middle. Germline CDR1 and CDR2: LGHNA and YSLEER. This CDR3 has 17 residues. The CDR3 loop reads CASSRSSTGLGNTEAFF. The CDR3 nucleotides read TGCGCCAGCAGCCGGAGCTCTACAGGGCTAGGGAACACTGAAGCTTTCTTT.